Below, 18 T cell receptor beta chains from the same sample are listed, as sequenced in a study of OX40 agonist ivuxolimab in advanced cancers. Measured with immunoSEQ multiplex PCR; TCRdb has only the in-frame clones, and not every one. The sample shows about 12,000 clones, about 81% of them seen only once. The sample consisted of CD4+ or CD8+ T cells sorted from blood, taken in a trial of the OX40 agonist ivuxolimab. These receptors all stem from an adult with an advanced solid tumor such as melanoma, head and neck, liver or kidney cancer.

V gene TRBV11-2 combines with J gene TRBJ2-3; D might be TRBD1 (5 bases). Germline assignment: CDR1 SGHAT and CDR2 FQNNGV. This CDR3 has 15 amino acids. Trimming cost V 1 base and J 5 bases, with 13 bases left between them. For the CDR3, the DNA is TGTGCCAGCAGCTTAGTGTGGGGCAGACAAGATACGCAGTATTTT. This codes for CASSLVWGRQDTQYF.

CDR3 in DNA: TGCGCCAGCAGCCACGGACGGGCCCGGGACTCACCCCTCCACTTT. Translating gives CASSHGRARDSPLHF. This chain connects TRBV4-3 to TRBJ1-6, with TRBD1 as a possible D gene (5 bases). Trimming stripped 3 bases from V and 10 bases from J, with 16 bases between. The V gene's germline CDR1 is LGHNA and CDR2 YSLEER. This CDR3 comprises 15 residues.

The chain carries TRBV5-1 and TRBJ1-1, with D perhaps matching TRBD1 (5 bases). The CDR3 is 13 amino acids. CDR1 SGHRS and CDR2 YFSETQ come from the germline V gene. V lost 2 bases to trimming and J lost 7 bases, with 12 bases between them. CDR3 in amino acids: CASSFQGWDEAFF. In DNA form, the CDR3 reads TGCGCCAGCAGCTTTCAGGGTTGGGATGAAGCTTTCTTT.

The chain has TRBV9 and TRBJ2-7; D is perhaps TRBD2 (6 bases). The CDR3 runs 15 residues. V was trimmed by 2 bases and J by 0 bases, leaving 12 bases between them. Germline CDR1 reads SGDLS; CDR2 reads YYNGEE. The CDR3, as DNA: TGTGCCAGCAGCGTGGGCGGGGCCCACTCCTACGAGCAGTACTTC. This codes for CASSVGGAHSYEQYF.

This chain links TRBV2 with TRBJ2-7; possibly TRBD1 for D (6 bases). Germline CDR1 SNHLY, CDR2 FYNNEI. The V end lost 3 bases, the J end lost 0 bases, and 9 bases lay between the germline ends. CDR3 length: 14 residues. This chain's CDR3 is CASSDGDISYEQYF. The CDR3 nucleotides read TGTGCCAGCAGTGACGGGGACATCTCCTACGAGCAGTACTTC.

This chain connects TRBV23-1 to TRBJ2-7; D may be TRBD2 (7 bases). TRBV23-1 counts as an open reading frame of uncertain function. The CDR3 length is 17 residues. The ends were cut back, 2 bases at V and 6 bases at J, with 23 bases in the middle. CDR3 nucleotide sequence: TGCGCCAGCAGTCAAAGCGCCGGACTGACGGGGGGCAGCGAGCAGTACTTC. This translates into CASSQSAGLTGGSEQYF.

V gene TRBV15 combines with J gene TRBJ1-1; D not certain. Germline V lookup: CDR1 LNHNV, CDR2 YYDKDF (reference sequence). V lost 0 bases, J lost 3 bases, and 11 bases lay in between. The CDR3 loop spans 15 amino acids. CDR3 DNA: TGTGCCACCAGCAGAGATTTTGGCGCGGACACTGAAGCTTTCTTT. Amino acid sequence: CATSRDFGADTEAFF.

V and J are TRBV28 and TRBJ2-5; weak D call: TRBD1 (5 bases). CDR3 size: 16 residues. CDR1 and CDR2 from the germline V gene are MDHEN and SYDVKM. Trimming shortened V by 4 bases and J by 1 base, and 16 bases separated the two germline ends. The CDR3 sequence: CASSSPSRGSQETQYF. CDR3 DNA sequence: TGTGCCAGCAGTTCCCCCTCAAGGGGTAGCCAAGAGACCCAGTACTTC.

This clone has just one count. The chain has TRBV2 and TRBJ1-5, with TRBD1 identical over 7 bases. Germline values: CDR1 SNHLY, CDR2 FYNNEI. Losses at the gene ends were 6 bases for V and 4 bases for J; bases not matched to a gene: 3. CDR3 size: 13 residues. The CDR3 spells CASSDRDNQPQHF. The CDR3, as DNA: TGTGCCAGCAGCGACAGGGATAATCAGCCCCAGCATTTT. The full variable domain, rest sourced from reference TRBV2 and TRBJ1-5, is EPEVTQTPSHQVTQMGQEVILRCVPISNHLYFYWYRQILGQKVEFLVSFYNNEISEKSEIFDDQFSVERPDGSNFTLKIRSTKLEDSAMYFCASSDRDNQPQHFGDGTRLSIL.

This chain joins TRBV27 and TRBJ2-2; D gene ambiguous. Germline assignment: CDR1 MNHEY and CDR2 SMNVEV (reference sequence). The CDR3 has 12 residues. V was pared by 5 bases and J by 4 bases, with 5 bases between. DNA of the CDR3: TGTGCCAGCAGTCGCACCACCGGGGAGCTGTTTTTT. Translating gives CASSRTTGELFF.

The chain combines TRBV4-2 with TRBJ2-1; 7 bases are shared with TRBD2. The junction had 3 bases not matched to a gene; V was cut back by 1 base and J by 3 bases. CDR3 length: 15 residues. Looked up from germline, CDR1 is LGHNA and CDR2 is YNFKEQ. CDR3 DNA sequence: TGTGCCAGCAGCCAAGGGCTAGCGGTCTACAATGAGCAGTTCTTC. This codes for CASSQGLAVYNEQFF.

The genes are TRBV30 and TRBJ1-1; TRBD1 aligns across 8 bases. Trimming cost V 3 bases and J 0 bases; bases outside gene matches: 12. Germline V gene lookup returns CDR1 GTSNPN and CDR2 SVGIG (reference sequence). CDR3 length: 17 residues. The CDR3, as DNA: TGTGCCTGGAGCCCCGGGACAGGCCAATTCATGAACACTGAAGCTTTCTTT. Translating gives CAWSPGTGQFMNTEAFF. The variable domain in full, with the rest retrieved from reference TRBV30 and TRBJ1-1, is SQTIHQWPATLVQPVGSPLSLECTVEGTSNPNLYWYRQAAGRGLQLLFYSVGIGQISSEVPQNLSASRPQDRQFILSSKKLLLSDSGFYLCAWSPGTGQFMNTEAFFGQGTRLTVV.

The V gene is TRBV29-1, the J gene TRBJ2-1; 8 positions match TRBD1. Germline CDR1 reads SQVTM; CDR2 reads ANQGSEA. V shed 7 bases, J shed 0 bases, and the junction held 14 bases outside the gene matches. The CDR3 is 17 residues long. CDR3 protein: CSAKGTGVSSSYNEQFF. The DNA of the CDR3 is TGCAGCGCAAAAGGGACAGGAGTCTCGAGCTCCTACAATGAGCAGTTCTTC.

This clone is categorized as medium-sized. This chain connects TRBV7-8 to TRBJ1-5; TRBD1 matches at 8 bases. CDR3 length equals 17 residues. The germline V gene encodes CDR1 SGHVS and CDR2 FQNEAQ. The ends lost 3 bases at V and 4 bases at J; junction bases unmatched: 11. CDR3 sequence reads: CASSFNGGQDLNQPQHF. CDR3 sequence (DNA): TGTGCCAGCAGCTTCAATGGGGGACAGGATTTAAATCAGCCCCAGCATTTT.

J is TRBJ2-3 and V is TRBV27; 9 nucleotides align to TRBD2. Germline-derived CDR1 and CDR2 are MNHEY and SMNVEV (reference sequence). V was clipped by 4 bases and J by 2 bases; unmatched bases: 7. CDR3 length: 16 amino acids. DNA of the CDR3: TGTGCCAGCAGTTCTGGCCTAGCGGGGTTCACAGATACGCAGTATTTT. Translation: CASSSGLAGFTDTQYF.

This clone was seen just once. The chain couples TRBV4-3 to TRBJ1-2; the D is unclear. The germline V gene has CDR1 LGHNA and CDR2 YSLEER. Trimming removed 0 bases at V and 6 bases at J, with 14 bases between. CDR3 length: 15 amino acids. The CDR3 DNA sequence: TGCGCCAGCAGCCAAGATCTAACCACCTCAAATGGCTACACCTTC. Its protein product is CASSQDLTTSNGYTF.

The V and J genes are TRBV10-3 and TRBJ1-1; 7 bases fit TRBD1. Losses at the gene ends were 4 bases for V and 1 base for J; bases not matched to a gene: 12. Germline V gives CDR1 ENHRY, CDR2 SYGVKD. This CDR3 spans 17 amino acids. For the CDR3, the DNA is TGTGCCATCAGTGCACCCCCAGGGGGAAGGGAGAACACTGAAGCTTTCTTT. As protein: CAISAPPGGRENTEAFF.

The CDR3 loop is CAISELGVAGGYNEQFF. The DNA for the CDR3 is TGTGCCATCAGTGAGTTGGGGGTAGCGGGAGGTTACAATGAGCAGTTCTTC. The chain combines TRBV10-3 with TRBJ2-1; 10 nucleotides align to TRBD2. V shed 1 base, J shed 4 bases, and the junction held 7 bases outside the gene matches. The V gene's germline CDR1 is ENHRY and CDR2 SYGVKD. This CDR3 contains 17 residues.